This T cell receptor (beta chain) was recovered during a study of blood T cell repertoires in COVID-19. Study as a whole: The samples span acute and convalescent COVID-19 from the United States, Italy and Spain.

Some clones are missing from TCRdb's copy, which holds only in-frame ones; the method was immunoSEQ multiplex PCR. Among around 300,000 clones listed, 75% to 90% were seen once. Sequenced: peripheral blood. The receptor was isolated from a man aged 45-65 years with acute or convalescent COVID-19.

The DNA of the CDR3 is TGTGCCAGCAGCCGGAGGGGGGGGGTCAACACTGAAGCTTTCTTT. Translation gives CASSRRGGVNTEAFF. The genes are TRBV2 and TRBJ1-1, with D perhaps matching TRBD1 (6 bases). The CDR3 extends over 15 amino acids. V lost 6 bases, J lost 2 bases, and 16 bases lay in between. The germline CDR1 and CDR2 sequences are SNHLY and FYNNEI.